Listed below are T cell receptor beta chains from one sample, sequenced in a study of blood T cell repertoires in COVID-19. Sequencing was performed with immunoSEQ multiplex PCR; in TCRdb, only in-frame clones are kept and a portion is missing. The sample lists some 99,000 clones; around four fifths were seen once. The sequencing input was peripheral blood. Every receptor here comes from a woman aged 60 to 75 with acute or convalescent COVID-19. The CDR3 runs from the conserved cysteine through the conserved F or W. Fields, in order: clone size, D gene, V gene, J gene, CDR3 DNA, CDR3 protein. A D gene is named only where the DNA matches it firmly. Size is omitted from some rows. Given values are once, few, many or a class for expanded clones.

>NA|TRBD1|TRBV12-5|TRBJ2-1
TGTGCTAGTGGTTCGGGGCAGGGGGCGCAACATGAGCAGTTCTTC
CASGSGQGAQHEQFF
>NA|TRBD1|TRBV9|TRBJ1-2
TGTGCCAGCAGCGTAGGACAGGGGGCTAACTATGGCTACACCTTC
CASSVGQGANYGYTF
>NA|NA|TRBV30|TRBJ1-2
TGTGCCTGGAGCCCCCTCGGCCAGGGGTATGGCTACACCTTC
CAWSPLGQGYGYTF
>NA|NA|TRBV12-3/TRBV12-4|TRBJ1-5
TGTGCCAGCAGTTTATGGGAGGAACAACCCCAGCATTTT
CASSLWEEQPQHF
>few|TRBD1|TRBV27|TRBJ2-7
TGTGCCAGCAGTTCCAGGGACAGGAACTACGAGCAGTACTTC
CASSSRDRNYEQYF
>NA|NA|TRBV7-3|TRBJ2-1
TGTGCCAGCAGCTTAACGGGACTCAGCAATGAGCAGTTCTTC
CASSLTGLSNEQFF
>NA|TRBD2|TRBV5-1|TRBJ2-2
TGCGCCAGCAGGGGACTAGCGGGAACCGGGGAGCTGTTTTTT
CASRGLAGTGELFF
>NA|TRBD2|TRBV4-2|TRBJ2-1
TGTGCCAGCAGCCAAAGCGGCGGACTAGCGGGGGGGCGGCGGGATGAGCAGTTCTTC
CASSQSGGLAGGRRDEQFF
>NA|NA|TRBV6-5|TRBJ1-5
TGTGCCAGCAGTTATTCCGCAAGGGGCTTTTATCAGCCCCAGCATTTT
CASSYSARGFYQPQHF
>few|NA|TRBV18|TRBJ1-1
TGTGCCAGCTCACCACAACAGGGACAGAACACTGAAGCTTTCTTT
CASSPQQGQNTEAFF
>NA|NA|TRBV14|TRBJ2-7
TGTGCCAGCAGCCAAGAGCGATCGGTCTCCTACGAGCAGTACTTC
CASSQERSVSYEQYF
>NA|NA|TRBV5-4|TRBJ2-3
TGTGCCAGCAGCTTGTCGTCAGATACGCAGTATTTT
CASSLSSDTQYF
>once|NA|TRBV10-3|TRBJ1-3
TGTGCCATCAATCCAGATCCCTCTGGAAACACCATATATTTT
CAINPDPSGNTIYF
>NA|NA|TRBV29-1|TRBJ1-4
TGCAGCGCCCTCCGAGAGGAAAAACTGTTTTTT
CSALREEKLFF
>NA|NA|TRBV10-3|TRBJ2-1
TGTGCCATCAGTGAGTCCCACCCGGCGGGGGAGCAGTTCTTC
CAISESHPAGEQFF
>few|TRBD1|TRBV29-1|TRBJ2-1
TGCAGCGTTGAAGTGTGGGACAGCAACTACAATGAGCAGTTCTTC
CSVEVWDSNYNEQFF